A selection of T cell receptor beta chains follows, all from one sample in a study of T cell responses to AZD1222 COVID-19 vaccine. Assay used: immunoSEQ multiplex PCR; TCRdb lists only in-frame clones, some missing. Counted here are about 120,000 clones, around 90% occurring once; the ten biggest clones make up around 8%. Source: peripheral blood, taken on day 0 of AZD1222 vaccination. These receptors came from an adult in good health. Both conserved end residues are part of each CDR3. The order of the fields is V gene, J gene, D gene, clone size, CDR3 protein. D genes are given only for firm matches. Where a row states a size, it is once, few, many or the class of an expanded clone; other rows omit it.

TRBV9	TRBJ2-1	.	.	CASAGLSYNEQFF
TRBV12-2	TRBJ2-2	.	.	CASRFGPGPAGELFF
TRBV28	TRBJ2-1	.	.	CASRDSRFRYNEQFF
TRBV29-1	TRBJ2-5	TRBD1	.	CSVAGTGYLETQYF
TRBV2	TRBJ1-1	.	once	CASSEEGLSTEAFF
TRBV24-1	TRBJ2-5	.	once	CATAVGGNQETQYF
TRBV5-6	TRBJ2-2	TRBD1	.	CASSSDRGWNTGELFF
TRBV5-6	TRBJ2-1	.	.	CASSPVSGMVRNEQFF
TRBV7-3	TRBJ2-7	TRBD2	.	CASSLRQREVGGEQYF
TRBV19	TRBJ1-2	.	few	CASRGNLNYGYTF
TRBV20-1	TRBJ1-2	.	.	CSAGTISTF
TRBV7-2	TRBJ2-3	TRBD1	.	CASSPRTGWADTQYF
TRBV6-5	TRBJ1-1	.	.	CASTLGRTGNTEAFF
TRBV6-5	TRBJ1-5	.	once	CASTATSGQPQHF
TRBV6-5	TRBJ2-5	.	.	CASSWTPGETQYF
TRBV9	TRBJ2-2	.	.	CASSAPGAAQASTGELFF
TRBV5-8	TRBJ1-6	.	few	CASSPRSDSYNSPLHF
TRBV19	TRBJ1-2	.	.	CATDSPSNYGYTF
TRBV3-1/TRBV3-2	TRBJ2-1	TRBD2	.	CASSPRGAGGYNEQFF
TRBV19	TRBJ1-4	TRBD1	.	CASSRTGGASRATNEKLFF
TRBV4-1	TRBJ2-1	TRBD2	.	CASSQVVGGGPNEQFF
TRBV18	TRBJ2-5	TRBD2	.	CASSPRLAAQETQYF
TRBV29-1	TRBJ2-3	.	.	CSVERGGDTQYF
TRBV19	TRBJ2-1	.	.	CASSITLGRGLDEQFF
TRBV6-4	TRBJ1-2	.	.	CASSDSIGAAYGYTF
TRBV11-3	TRBJ2-2	TRBD1	.	CASSLTGSDTGELFF
TRBV28	TRBJ1-2	.	.	CASSEDGRANYGYTF
TRBV28	TRBJ2-2	TRBD2	.	CASRGTSGSRDTGELFF
TRBV7-8	TRBJ2-1	TRBD2	.	CASSPGTSGRAFSYNEQFF
TRBV3-1/TRBV3-2	TRBJ2-1	TRBD1	.	CASSGGTAYNEQFF
TRBV28	TRBJ2-7	TRBD2	.	CASSKGLAGAYEQYF
TRBV19	TRBJ1-2	.	.	CASSARLGPLNYGYTF
TRBV11-2	TRBJ1-2	.	.	CASSLVGGSYGYTF
TRBV6-5	TRBJ2-7	.	.	CASRLAHEQYF
TRBV7-8	TRBJ2-6	TRBD1	.	CASSSGQIFFSGANVLTF
TRBV19	TRBJ1-2	TRBD1	.	CASNRDRRLSNYGYTF
TRBV4-1	TRBJ1-5	.	.	CASSQGGDGNQPQHF
TRBV19	TRBJ1-1	.	.	CASNWGRSTNTEAFF
TRBV2	TRBJ2-5	.	.	CASSGFGRTQETQYF
TRBV3-1/TRBV3-2	TRBJ2-7	.	.	CASSQGHEQYF
TRBV29-1	TRBJ2-5	.	.	CSVRGTLLETQYF
TRBV12-3/TRBV12-4	TRBJ2-5	.	few	CASSKDLQETQYF
TRBV21-1	TRBJ2-1	.	few	CASSYGYNEQFF
TRBV4-1	TRBJ1-4	TRBD1	.	CASSQDSGGSEKLFF
TRBV7-6	TRBJ2-7	TRBD2	.	CASSLGGLATFTYEQYF
TRBV25-1	TRBJ1-1	.	.	CASSAGWRRLATNTEAFF
TRBV3-1/TRBV3-2	TRBJ1-5	TRBD1	once	CASSLGTGFNQPQHF
TRBV6-5	TRBJ1-1	TRBD1	.	CASSWRQGVSEAFF
TRBV25-1	TRBJ1-1	.	.	CASTRGGTEAFF
TRBV6-5	TRBJ1-6	TRBD1	.	CASYTPGQYNSPLHF
TRBV3-1/TRBV3-2	TRBJ1-2	.	once	CASSQTGGLGYTF
TRBV24-1	.	.	.	CATRSTRGELFF
TRBV27	TRBJ2-7	.	.	CASSTSTAYEQYF
TRBV28	TRBJ2-1	.	.	CASSLRGSEQFF
TRBV29-1	TRBJ1-1	.	.	CSVEAGWNTEAFF
TRBV10-3	TRBJ1-4	.	.	CAIRKDPNEKLFF
TRBV28	TRBJ1-5	.	.	CASSLRTSGNQPQHF
TRBV6-5	TRBJ1-1	TRBD1	few	CASSYGTANTEAFF
TRBV7-8	TRBJ1-4	.	.	CAGAGGTNEKLFF
TRBV5-6	TRBJ1-2	.	.	CASSLGAAGHGYTF